The 18 T cell receptor beta chains below all came from one sample that was sequenced in a study of blood T cell repertoires in COVID-19. Data came from immunoSEQ multiplex PCR; TCRdb stores just in-frame clones and leaves some out. Of about 240,000 clones listed, roughly 90% were seen once; the top ten hold about 2.5%. Sequencing input: PBMCs or T cells enriched from blood (not recorded which). The receptor source for this set is a woman younger than 45 with acute COVID-19.

DNA for the CDR3: TGTGCCAGCAGCTTTTCCGGGACAGGGATATACAATGAGCAGTTCTTC. Translated, it gives CASSFSGTGIYNEQFF. This chain joins TRBV7-8 and TRBJ2-1, with 9 bases fitting TRBD1. The length of the CDR3 is 16 residues. V gave up 3 bases and J gave up 4 bases; unmatched junction bases: 7. Germline CDR1 reads SGHVS; CDR2 reads FQNEAQ.

V is TRBV7-9 and J is TRBJ1-1, with a weak D call TRBD1 (5 bases). Germline V gives CDR1 SEHNR, CDR2 FQNEAQ (reference sequence). The CDR3 extends over 16 amino acids. V was pared by 4 bases and J by 6 bases, with 21 bases between. The CDR3 sequence: CASSSTGGGGRPEAFF. The CDR3 DNA reads as TGTGCCAGCAGCTCCACGGGAGGCGGGGGGAGACCTGAAGCTTTCTTT.

This chain joins TRBV5-4 and TRBJ1-1, with 7 bases fitting TRBD1. Germline CDR1 is SGHNT and CDR2 is YYREEE (reference sequence). The length of the CDR3 is 14 residues. Unmatched junction bases numbered 7, after V lost 3 bases and J lost 5 bases. In nucleotides, the CDR3 is TGTGCCAGCAGCTCACAGGGGCTGGGGACTGAAGCTTTCTTT. It is translated as CASSSQGLGTEAFF.

The chain has TRBV10-3 and TRBJ2-1; 11 bases agree with TRBD2. Germline-derived CDR1 and CDR2 are ENHRY and SYGVKD. The CDR3 length is 18 residues. Germline trimming cut 6 bases from V and 0 bases from J; bases unmatched to any gene: 10. CDR3 residues: CAIRPGLAENSSYNEQFF. Written as DNA, the CDR3 is TGTGCCATCAGGCCGGGACTAGCGGAAAATAGCTCCTACAATGAGCAGTTCTTC.

The chain combines TRBV5-4 with TRBJ2-7; a possible D gene is TRBD1 (6 bases). The CDR3 is 14 residues long. The V end was cut by 4 bases, the J end by 0 bases, with 11 bases between. Germline V gives CDR1 SGHNT, CDR2 YYREEE (reference sequence). CDR3 loop: CASSPTGYSYEQYF. The CDR3 DNA follows: TGTGCCAGCAGCCCGACAGGCTACTCCTACGAGCAGTACTTC.

The rearrangement uses TRBV2 and TRBJ2-3; 7 positions match TRBD2. This CDR3 spans 12 amino acids. Germline assignment: CDR1 SNHLY and CDR2 FYNNEI. Trimming removed 11 bases from V and 6 bases from J; junction bases left unmatched: 8. CDR3 amino acids: CAGNRDYDTQYF. Here the CDR3 DNA reads TGTGCCGGGAACCGGGACTATGATACGCAGTATTTT.

Points on this clone: This could be a read error, since a much larger clone is one nucleotide away. Other DNA sequences in this specimen translate into the identical CDR3. The rearrangement uses TRBV19 and TRBJ2-3, with TRBD1 identical over 11 bases. The CDR3 runs 14 residues. Per germline, CDR1 LNHDA and CDR2 SQIVND (reference sequence). J lost 4 bases, V lost 6 bases, and 3 bases had no gene match. The CDR3 region is CASRRTGGPDTQYF. The CDR3 region has the DNA TGTGCCAGTAGGAGGACAGGGGGCCCAGATACGCAGTATTTT.

The chain joins TRBV9 to TRBJ2-3, with D possibly matching TRBD2 (5 bases). The V gene's germline CDR1 is SGDLS and CDR2 YYNGEE. Trimming cost V 4 bases and J 6 bases, with 15 bases left between them. This CDR3 is 14 amino acids long. This CDR3 is CASSITSMADTQYF. As DNA, the CDR3 is TGTGCCAGCAGCATCACTAGTATGGCCGATACGCAGTATTTT.

The chain has TRBV29-1 and TRBJ2-1; the D gene is possibly TRBD1 (6 bases). The V end was cut by 1 base, the J end by 3 bases, with 10 bases between. Germline loops: CDR1 SQVTM, CDR2 ANQGSEA. The CDR3 length is 14 residues. CDR3 nucleotides: TGCAGCGTTGAAGCCGGGACACACTACAATGAGCAGTTCTTC. Amino acid sequence: CSVEAGTHYNEQFF.

In regard to this clone: The same CDR3 arises from other DNA sequences in this sample as well. The chain carries TRBV12-3 or TRBV12-4 and TRBJ1-6; unclear D gene. Between the trimmed V and J ends, which lost 6 bases and 7 bases, there was a span of 7 bases. CDR3 length: 12 amino acids. The CDR3 DNA is TGTGCCAGCAGCCTACAGAATTCACCCCTCCACTTT. Translating it yields CASSLQNSPLHF.

The chain carries TRBV19 and TRBJ1-6, with 9 bases matching TRBD1. CDR1 and CDR2 (germline): LNHDA, SQIVND (reference sequence). V trimming: 4 bases; J trimming: 7 bases; junction bases outside the gene matches: 8. The CDR3 spans 16 residues. CDR3 sequence (DNA): TGTGCCAGTAGTAGTTACCCGGGACAGGGAAATTCACCCCTCCACTTT. This gives the protein CASSSYPGQGNSPLHF. Looking up the rest from reference TRBV19 and TRBJ1-6 gives the full variable domain: DGGITQSPKYLFRKEGQNVTLSCEQNLNHDAMYWYRQDPGQGLRLIYYSQIVNDFQKGDIAEGYSVSREKKESFPLTVTSAQKNPTAFYLCASSSYPGQGNSPLHFGNGTRLTVT.

J is TRBJ2-7 and V is TRBV18; 8 nucleotides match TRBD1. The CDR3 is 12 amino acids. The V gene end was trimmed by 3 bases and the J gene end by 5 bases; junction bases not matched to a gene: 0. Germline values: CDR1 KGHSH, CDR2 LQKENI. The DNA of the CDR3 is TGTGCCAGCTCACCGGACAGGGACGAGCAGTACTTC. This codes for CASSPDRDEQYF. Based on the CDR3 plus reference TRBV18 and TRBJ2-7, the full variable domain is NAGVMQNPRHLVRRRGQEARLRCSPMKGHSHVYWYRQLPEEGLKFMVYLQKENIIDESGMPKERFSAEFPKEGPSILRIQQVVRGDSAAYFCASSPDRDEQYFGPGTRLTVT.

The CDR3 loop is CASSLGQGVQWGYTF. CDR3 DNA: TGCGCCAGCAGCTTGGGACAGGGGGTACAGTGGGGCTACACCTTC. The chain couples TRBV5-1 to TRBJ1-2; TRBD1 agrees at 9 bases. CDR1 SGHRS and CDR2 YFSETQ come from the germline V gene. The CDR3 is 15 residues long. The V gene end was trimmed by 0 bases and the J gene end by 8 bases; junction bases not matched to a gene: 8.

The V gene is TRBV7-9, the J gene TRBJ2-7; possible D gene TRBD2, 6 bases. This CDR3 has 12 residues. V shed 8 bases and J shed 2 bases, with 10 bases lying between them. CDR1 is SEHNR, CDR2 FQNEAQ, per germline (reference sequence). The CDR3 DNA sequence: TGTGCCAGCGCGGGGAGTACCTACGAGCAGTACTTC. It codes for CASAGSTYEQYF.

The table lists this clone with a count of one. The rearrangement links TRBV19 to TRBJ1-2, with 10 bases aligning to TRBD1. This CDR3 has 15 amino acids. The germline CDR1 and CDR2 sequences are LNHDA and SQIVND (reference sequence). Trimming removed 3 bases from V and 6 bases from J; junction bases left unmatched: 7. The CDR3 reads CASSIPGQGINGYTF. In nucleotides, the CDR3 is TGTGCCAGTAGTATTCCGGGACAGGGGATAAATGGCTACACCTTC.

V is TRBV7-6 and J is TRBJ2-2; 16 bases align to TRBD2. This CDR3 has 18 residues. Germline lookup yields CDR1 SGHVS and CDR2 FNYEAQ. The J segment lost 4 bases and the V segment lost 4 bases, leaving 6 bases of the junction unmatched. CDR3 region: CASSWGLAGGTSTGELFF. CDR3 sequence (DNA): TGTGCCAGCAGCTGGGGACTAGCGGGGGGGACGAGCACCGGGGAGCTGTTTTTT.

The genes are TRBV6-5 and TRBJ1-6; 8 positions agree with TRBD1. V trimming: 6 bases; J trimming: 8 bases; junction bases outside the gene matches: 9. Germline V lookup: CDR1 MNHEY, CDR2 SVGAGI. The CDR3 runs 15 residues. The CDR3 DNA follows: TGTGCCAGCAGCGTAAGGGACAGGACCGATTCACCCCTCCACTTT. Translated: CASSVRDRTDSPLHF.

This CDR3 reads CATSRRGRTPIKLFF. DNA of the CDR3: TGTGCCACCAGCAGGCGGGGACGGACACCCATTAAACTGTTTTTT. The chain links TRBV15 to TRBJ1-4; a weak D match, TRBD1 (5 bases). V was pared by 3 bases and J by 11 bases, with 19 bases between. Germline CDR1 and CDR2: LNHNV and YYDKDF (reference sequence). This CDR3 comprises 15 residues.